This is a list of T cell receptor beta chains from one sample in a study of radiotherapy plus CTLA-4 blockade in lung cancer. TCRdb's copy holds only in-frame clones and misses some; the assay was immunoSEQ multiplex PCR. The sample has tens of thousands of clones; about 72% are singletons. The sample consisted of peripheral blood, taken from a patient treated with radiotherapy plus ipilimumab. The receptors here all came from a human donor with non-small cell lung cancer who had stable disease on radiotherapy plus ipilimumab. Both conserved end residues are part of each CDR3. Fields, in order: J gene, V gene, clone size, D gene, CDR3 protein, CDR3 DNA. The D gene is left open where the match is weak. The listing skips clone size in some rows; elsewhere it reads once, few, many or a size class.

J: TRBJ2-5
V: TRBV29-1
size: NA
D: NA
CDR3: CSVETRLGTQYF
DNA: TGCAGCGTTGAAACCCGACTGGGGACCCAGTACTTC

J: TRBJ1-1
V: TRBV5-1
size: NA
D: NA
CDR3: CASSSQTPLNTEAFF
DNA: TGCGCCAGCAGCTCCCAAACGCCCCTGAACACTGAAGCTTTCTTT

J: TRBJ2-5
V: TRBV4-2
size: NA
D: NA
CDR3: CASSQDTEETQYF
DNA: TGTGCCAGCAGCCAAGACACGGAAGAGACCCAGTACTTC

J: TRBJ1-4
V: TRBV7-2
size: few
D: NA
CDR3: CASSLEAGKLFF
DNA: TGTGCCAGCAGCTTAGAAGCAGGGAAACTGTTTTTT

J: TRBJ1-2
V: TRBV6-4
size: NA
D: NA
CDR3: CASSDRSTGNYGYTF
DNA: TGTGCCAGCAGTGACCGATCGACAGGAAACTATGGCTACACCTTC

J: TRBJ2-1
V: TRBV27
size: NA
D: NA
CDR3: CASRTGPFYNEQFF
DNA: TGTGCCAGCAGGACAGGCCCGTTTTACAATGAGCAGTTCTTC

J: TRBJ2-1
V: TRBV2
size: NA
D: TRBD2
CDR3: CASSPERGGSYNEQFF
DNA: TGTGCCAGCAGTCCGGAGCGGGGAGGCTCCTACAATGAGCAGTTCTTC

J: TRBJ2-5
V: TRBV10-3
size: NA
D: TRBD1
CDR3: CAIRAGGSGETQYF
DNA: TGTGCCATCAGGGCAGGGGGCAGCGGAGAGACCCAGTACTTC

J: TRBJ1-2
V: TRBV5-6
size: NA
D: NA
CDR3: CASSLTSYGYTF
DNA: TGTGCCAGCAGCTTGACCTCATATGGCTACACCTTC

J: TRBJ1-1
V: TRBV5-5
size: NA
D: NA
CDR3: CASSLLGENTEAFF
DNA: TGTGCCAGCAGCTTGCTGGGGGAGAACACTGAAGCTTTCTTT

J: TRBJ2-3
V: TRBV6-5
size: NA
D: NA
CDR3: CASSYSYRGTDTQYF
DNA: TGTGCCAGCAGTTACTCATATCGGGGCACAGATACGCAGTATTTT

J: TRBJ1-1
V: TRBV28
size: once
D: NA
CDR3: CASSTPGGSAFF
DNA: TGCGCCAGCAGTACCCCTGGGGGGTCGGCTTTCTTT

J: TRBJ2-3
V: TRBV9
size: few
D: NA
CDR3: CASSVGSGGIVDTQYF
DNA: TGTGCCAGCAGCGTAGGGTCAGGGGGGATCGTGGATACGCAGTATTTT

J: TRBJ2-7
V: TRBV10-3
size: few
D: NA
CDR3: CAIKPGTSYEQYF
DNA: TGTGCCATCAAACCGGGGACCTCCTACGAGCAGTACTTC

J: TRBJ1-1
V: TRBV2
size: NA
D: NA
CDR3: CASSLERVNTEAFF
DNA: TGTGCCAGCAGCTTAGAACGTGTGAACACTGAAGCTTTCTTT

J: TRBJ2-5
V: TRBV15
size: NA
D: NA
CDR3: CATSPGGPGETQYF
DNA: TGTGCCACCAGCCCCGGAGGCCCCGGGGAGACCCAGTACTTC

J: TRBJ2-5
V: TRBV5-4
size: NA
D: TRBD1
CDR3: CASSLDGQGVIETQYF
DNA: TGTGCCAGCAGCTTGGATGGACAGGGGGTTATAGAGACCCAGTACTTC

J: TRBJ2-2
V: TRBV5-1
size: NA
D: TRBD1
CDR3: CASRTGEAGELFF
DNA: TGCGCCAGCAGGACAGGGGAGGCCGGGGAGCTGTTTTTT

J: TRBJ2-4
V: TRBV7-2
size: NA
D: NA
CDR3: CASSLGGLAKNIQYF
DNA: TGTGCCAGCAGCTTAGGGGGTTTAGCCAAAAACATTCAGTACTTC

J: TRBJ2-4
V: TRBV14
size: NA
D: TRBD1
CDR3: CASSQARTGKNIQYF
DNA: TGTGCCAGCAGCCAAGCCCGGACAGGGAAAAACATTCAGTACTTC

J: TRBJ2-3
V: TRBV11-2
size: NA
D: TRBD1
CDR3: CASSTDGQGLTDTQYF
DNA: TGTGCCAGCAGCACCGATGGACAGGGTCTCACAGATACGCAGTATTTT

J: TRBJ2-2
V: TRBV5-1
size: once
D: NA
CDR3: CASSLMWGASNTGELFF
DNA: TGCGCCAGCAGCTTGATGTGGGGGGCCTCGAACACCGGGGAGCTGTTTTTT

J: TRBJ1-3
V: TRBV4-2
size: once
D: NA
CDR3: CASSQEPQGTSGHTIYF
DNA: TGTGCCAGCAGCCAGGAACCTCAGGGCACCAGCGGACACACCATATATTTT

J: TRBJ1-1
V: TRBV19
size: NA
D: TRBD1
CDR3: CASSVTGSTEAFF
DNA: TGTGCCAGTAGTGTGACAGGGTCTACTGAAGCTTTCTTT

J: TRBJ1-1
V: TRBV6-6
size: NA
D: NA
CDR3: CASRAFASAEAFF
DNA: TGTGCCAGCCGGGCGTTTGCGAGCGCTGAAGCTTTCTTT

J: TRBJ2-6
V: TRBV5-1
size: NA
D: NA
CDR3: CASSLEPGANVLTF
DNA: TGCGCCAGCAGCTTGGAGCCTGGGGCCAACGTCCTGACTTTC

J: TRBJ1-4
V: TRBV18
size: NA
D: NA
CDR3: CASSPPNTRATNEKLFF
DNA: TGTGCCAGCTCACCACCGAACACTCGTGCAACTAATGAAAAACTGTTTTTT

J: TRBJ1-1
V: TRBV7-9
size: NA
D: NA
CDR3: CASSLRRPEAFF
DNA: TGTGCCAGCAGCTTACGCAGGCCGGAAGCTTTCTTT

J: TRBJ2-3
V: TRBV7-2
size: NA
D: TRBD2
CDR3: CASSSQTSPDTQYF
DNA: TGTGCCAGCAGCTCCCAGACTAGCCCAGATACGCAGTATTTT

J: TRBJ1-2
V: TRBV6-6
size: NA
D: TRBD1
CDR3: CASSYSAGGSAGGYTF
DNA: TGTGCCAGCAGTTACTCGGCAGGGGGAAGTGCGGGCGGCTACACCTTC

J: TRBJ1-1
V: TRBV6-1
size: NA
D: NA
CDR3: CASEGLANTEAFF
DNA: TGTGCCAGCGAAGGCCTCGCGAACACTGAAGCTTTCTTT

J: TRBJ2-1
V: TRBV6-5
size: NA
D: NA
CDR3: CASSSGRTIYNEQFF
DNA: TGTGCCAGCAGTTCGGGACGGACAATATACAATGAGCAGTTCTTC

J: TRBJ1-1
V: TRBV27
size: NA
D: NA
CDR3: CASSPQQGHRAEAFF
DNA: TGTGCCAGCAGTCCCCAACAGGGCCACCGGGCTGAAGCTTTCTTT

J: TRBJ1-4
V: TRBV19
size: NA
D: NA
CDR3: CASKAAVIATNEKLFF
DNA: TGTGCCAGTAAGGCGGCAGTAATTGCAACTAATGAAAAACTGTTTTTT

J: TRBJ2-5
V: TRBV29-1
size: NA
D: NA
CDR3: CSAGTYGETQYF
DNA: TGCAGCGCCGGGACTTACGGGGAGACCCAGTACTTC

J: TRBJ1-1
V: TRBV27
size: NA
D: NA
CDR3: CASSLAGTNTEAFF
DNA: TGTGCCAGCAGTTTAGCGGGTACGAACACTGAAGCTTTCTTT

J: TRBJ1-1
V: TRBV7-9
size: NA
D: NA
CDR3: CASSLVQGGNTEAFF
DNA: TGTGCCAGCAGCTTAGTGCAGGGTGGTAACACTGAAGCTTTCTTT

J: TRBJ1-4
V: TRBV5-1
size: once
D: TRBD1
CDR3: CASSSPSDRDGGEKLFF
DNA: TGCGCCAGCAGCTCCCCCTCCGACAGGGACGGCGGCGAAAAACTGTTTTTT

J: TRBJ2-1
V: TRBV7-2
size: NA
D: NA
CDR3: CASSVLGYEQFF
DNA: TGTGCCAGCAGCGTGCTGGGGTATGAGCAGTTCTTC

J: TRBJ1-3
V: TRBV19
size: few
D: TRBD1
CDR3: CASSMTGTGKKKF
DNA: TGTGCCAGTAGTATGACCGGGACAGGGAAAAAGAAATTT

J: TRBJ2-2
V: TRBV11-3
size: NA
D: NA
CDR3: CASSSGGRQGQGKSPGELFF
DNA: TGTGCCAGCAGCTCGGGGGGCCGACAGGGCCAGGGAAAAAGCCCGGGGGAGCTGTTTTTT

J: TRBJ1-1
V: TRBV6-5
size: NA
D: TRBD1
CDR3: CASSSGQINTEAFF
DNA: TGTGCCAGCAGTTCGGGACAGATAAACACTGAAGCTTTCTTT

J: TRBJ2-2
V: TRBV9
size: few
D: NA
CDR3: CASTVEAMNTGELFF
DNA: TGTGCCAGCACCGTAGAGGCAATGAACACCGGGGAGCTGTTTTTT

J: TRBJ1-6
V: TRBV28
size: NA
D: NA
CDR3: CASSLVGGISPLHF
DNA: TGTGCCAGCAGTTTAGTCGGAGGGATTTCACCCCTCCACTTT

J: TRBJ1-1
V: TRBV11-2
size: NA
D: NA
CDR3: CASSLGGVGTEAFF
DNA: TGTGCCAGCAGCTTAGGGGGGGTTGGAACTGAAGCTTTCTTT

J: TRBJ1-5
V: TRBV19
size: NA
D: NA
CDR3: CASSIGGNQPQHF
DNA: TGTGCCAGTAGTATTGGGGGGAATCAGCCCCAGCATTTT

J: TRBJ2-3
V: TRBV5-1
size: NA
D: TRBD2
CDR3: CASSPLAGETDTQYF
DNA: TGCGCCAGCAGTCCACTAGCGGGGGAAACAGATACGCAGTATTTT

J: TRBJ1-2
V: TRBV30
size: NA
D: NA
CDR3: CAWRGRDYYYTF
DNA: TGTGCCTGGAGGGGCAGGGATTACTACTACACCTTC

J: TRBJ2-2
V: TRBV19
size: NA
D: TRBD1
CDR3: CASSQSGTGNTGELFF
DNA: TGTGCCAGTAGTCAATCCGGGACAGGGAACACCGGGGAGCTGTTTTTT

J: TRBJ2-2
V: TRBV4-2
size: NA
D: NA
CDR3: CASSQSMDGGRLDTGELFF
DNA: TGTGCCAGCAGCCAAAGTATGGACGGGGGGCGTTTGGACACCGGGGAGCTGTTTTTT

J: TRBJ1-1
V: TRBV30
size: NA
D: NA
CDR3: CAWRSGGSAEAFF
DNA: TGTGCCTGGAGGTCGGGGGGGAGTGCTGAAGCTTTCTTT

J: TRBJ1-2
V: TRBV6-5
size: few
D: NA
CDR3: CASSYSGSNYGYTF
DNA: TGTGCCAGCAGTTACTCAGGCAGCAACTATGGCTACACCTTC

J: TRBJ1-1
V: TRBV5-6
size: NA
D: NA
CDR3: CASSVNTEAFF
DNA: TGTGCCAGCAGCGTTAACACTGAAGCTTTCTTT

J: TRBJ1-1
V: TRBV29-1
size: NA
D: NA
CDR3: CSVGRVNTEAFF
DNA: TGCAGCGTTGGACGGGTGAACACTGAAGCTTTCTTT

J: TRBJ2-2
V: TRBV2
size: NA
D: NA
CDR3: CASTRGTGELFF
DNA: TGTGCCAGCACTCGGGGGACCGGGGAGCTGTTTTTT

J: TRBJ2-1
V: TRBV5-5
size: NA
D: TRBD1
CDR3: CASSPRDRTEFF
DNA: TGTGCCAGCAGCCCCCGGGACAGGACGGAGTTCTTC

J: TRBJ2-6
V: TRBV4-2
size: NA
D: NA
CDR3: CASSQDLAPGAGANVLTF
DNA: TGTGCCAGCAGCCAAGATTTGGCACCCGGGGCTGGGGCCAACGTCCTGACTTTC

J: TRBJ2-2
V: TRBV11-3
size: NA
D: NA
CDR3: CASSPGRLNTGELFF
DNA: TGTGCCAGCAGCCCTGGACGATTGAACACCGGGGAGCTGTTTTTT

J: TRBJ1-1
V: TRBV5-1
size: NA
D: NA
CDR3: CASRVTGYTEAFF
DNA: TGCGCCAGCAGGGTCACAGGGTACACTGAAGCTTTCTTT

J: TRBJ1-5
V: TRBV7-6
size: NA
D: TRBD1
CDR3: CASSLNRGGNQPQHF
DNA: TGTGCCAGCAGCCTGAACAGGGGTGGCAATCAGCCCCAGCATTTT